The sequence of this TCR beta chain was determined in a study of spatial heterogeneity in lung cancer. TCRdb ran MiXCR on the 5' RACE reads and lists one entry per CDR3 protein. The sample has over 8,500 distinct CDR3 sequences, roughly an eighth seen once. This clonotype rates as medium-sized. What it binds is unknown. This beta chain slipped into a library made for alpha chains as a stray read, so its size is not meaningful. Time point indicated: sample taken at primary tumor resection. Study outcomes and limitations: Intratumoral expanded alpha and beta TCR counts were found to track tumor mutation counts.

Germline V lookup: CDR1 LGHDT, CDR2 YNNKEL (reference sequence). V lost 4 bases to trimming and J lost 4 bases; unmatched junction nucleotides: 4. This CDR3 spans 14 amino acids. The chain joins TRBV3-1 to TRBJ2-1; TRBD2 matches 7 bases. The sequence derives from a male donor with early-stage non-small cell lung cancer. The sample in question was lung tumor tissue, obtained at surgery. The CDR3 reads CASSLGDYYNEQFF. In DNA form, the CDR3 reads TGTGCCAGCAGCCTTGGGGACTATTACAATGAGCAGTTCTTC.